A selection of T cell receptor beta chains follows, all from one sample in a study of beta chain features in type 1 diabetes. Assay used: immunoSEQ multiplex PCR; TCRdb lists only in-frame clones, some missing. The table records 130,000 to 150,000 clones, 8.5% to 12% of them present only once. Sequencing used naive CD4+ T cells from blood. These receptors all stem from a young man in good health. The CDR3 runs from the conserved cysteine through the conserved F or W. D genes are given only for firm matches. Only part of the rows carry a size: once, few, many, or a class if the clone is expanded.

j_gene: TRBJ1-1; abundance: few; d_gene: -; v_gene: TRBV5-1; CDR3nt: TGCGCCAGCAGCTTGGACGGACAGAACACTGAAGCTTTCTTT; CDR3aa: CASSLDGQNTEAFF
j_gene: TRBJ2-3; abundance: -; d_gene: -; v_gene: TRBV18; CDR3nt: TGTGCCAGCTCACCAGGGTTAGGGGTCACAGATACGCAGTATTTT; CDR3aa: CASSPGLGVTDTQYF
j_gene: TRBJ1-5; abundance: -; d_gene: TRBD1; v_gene: TRBV6-1; CDR3nt: TGTGCCAGTTTCCGGGACAGGGTGTACAATCAGCCCCAGCATTTT; CDR3aa: CASFRDRVYNQPQHF
j_gene: TRBJ1-6; abundance: -; d_gene: -; v_gene: TRBV7-9; CDR3nt: TGTGCCAGCAGCCCCCCGGGGGTAGGGGCTTCACCCCTCCACTTT; CDR3aa: CASSPPGVGASPLHF
j_gene: TRBJ2-7; abundance: few; d_gene: -; v_gene: TRBV18; CDR3nt: TGTGCCAGCTCACCCCCACGGGGGGCCCACTACGAGCAGTACTTC; CDR3aa: CASSPPRGAHYEQYF
j_gene: TRBJ1-5; abundance: -; d_gene: -; v_gene: TRBV7-9; CDR3nt: TGTGCCAGCAGCTTAGGGCAGGGGAATCAGCCCCAGCATTTT; CDR3aa: CASSLGQGNQPQHF
j_gene: TRBJ2-5; abundance: -; d_gene: TRBD2; v_gene: TRBV14; CDR3nt: TGTGCCAGCAGCCAACAGCGGGGGGGCGTTGAGACCCAGTACTTC; CDR3aa: CASSQQRGGVETQYF
j_gene: TRBJ2-2; abundance: few; d_gene: TRBD1; v_gene: TRBV6-6; CDR3nt: TGTGCCAGCAGTTACTCGGGGACAGGGGGCACCGGGGAGCTGTTTTTT; CDR3aa: CASSYSGTGGTGELFF
j_gene: TRBJ2-3; abundance: -; d_gene: TRBD1; v_gene: TRBV7-7; CDR3nt: TGTGCCAGCAGCCCCCCCGGGACAGGGGACACAGATACGCAGTATTTT; CDR3aa: CASSPPGTGDTDTQYF
j_gene: TRBJ2-7; abundance: few; d_gene: TRBD1; v_gene: TRBV5-1; CDR3nt: TGCGCCAGCAGCTTGCAAGGGGGCCTCGACGAGCAGTACTTC; CDR3aa: CASSLQGGLDEQYF
j_gene: TRBJ2-5; abundance: -; d_gene: TRBD2; v_gene: TRBV10-3; CDR3nt: TGTGCCATCAGTGAGTTGCGGGGGGGCGAGACCCAGTACTTC; CDR3aa: CAISELRGGETQYF
j_gene: TRBJ1-1; abundance: -; d_gene: TRBD1; v_gene: TRBV30; CDR3nt: TGTGCCTGGAGTTGGGACAGGGAAAGGAGTGAAGCTTTCTTT; CDR3aa: CAWSWDRERSEAFF
j_gene: TRBJ1-6; abundance: few; d_gene: -; v_gene: TRBV6-5; CDR3nt: TGTGCCAGCAGTTACTCTCGCAGGGGAGATTCACCCCTCCACTTT; CDR3aa: CASSYSRRGDSPLHF
j_gene: TRBJ2-1; abundance: -; d_gene: TRBD2; v_gene: TRBV11-2; CDR3nt: TGTGCCAGCAGCTTATCCCGGGGGACTAGCGAGACTTACAATGAGCAGTTCTTC; CDR3aa: CASSLSRGTSETYNEQFF
j_gene: TRBJ2-3; abundance: few; d_gene: TRBD2; v_gene: TRBV7-2; CDR3nt: TGTGCCAGCAGCTCGCGTCCAACTAGCGCCACAGATACGCAGTATTTT; CDR3aa: CASSSRPTSATDTQYF
j_gene: TRBJ1-5; abundance: few; d_gene: -; v_gene: TRBV19; CDR3nt: TGTGCCACTAACCGACAGAATAGCAATCAGCCCCAGCATTTT; CDR3aa: CATNRQNSNQPQHF
j_gene: TRBJ2-5; abundance: -; d_gene: TRBD2; v_gene: TRBV5-1; CDR3nt: TGCGCCAGCAGCTTACGGACTAGCGGGGGGGAAGAGACCCAGTACTTC; CDR3aa: CASSLRTSGGEETQYF
j_gene: TRBJ2-7; abundance: -; d_gene: -; v_gene: TRBV5-1; CDR3nt: TGCGCCAGCAGCTACGGACTAGAGGGGGGCGAGCAGTACTTC; CDR3aa: CASSYGLEGGEQYF
j_gene: TRBJ1-4; abundance: few; d_gene: TRBD1; v_gene: TRBV18; CDR3nt: TGTGCCAGCTCACCGGGGACAGCAAATGAAAAACTGTTTTTT; CDR3aa: CASSPGTANEKLFF
j_gene: TRBJ1-2; abundance: few; d_gene: -; v_gene: TRBV2; CDR3nt: TGTGCCAGCAGCAGACAGCGGGCGAACTATGGCTACACCTTC; CDR3aa: CASSRQRANYGYTF
j_gene: TRBJ1-2; abundance: few; d_gene: TRBD1; v_gene: TRBV6-6; CDR3nt: TGTGCCAGCAGTTACTCGATGGACAGGGTGCGGGGCTACACCTTC; CDR3aa: CASSYSMDRVRGYTF
j_gene: TRBJ1-5; abundance: few; d_gene: -; v_gene: TRBV9; CDR3nt: TGTGCCAGCAGAAGGACAAACAATCTCATCTATAGCAATCAGCCCCAGCATTTT; CDR3aa: CASRRTNNLIYSNQPQHF
j_gene: TRBJ1-3; abundance: -; d_gene: -; v_gene: TRBV5-4; CDR3nt: TGTGCCAGCAGCTCGCAGCTTGGGGGCGCTGGAAACACCATATATTTT; CDR3aa: CASSSQLGGAGNTIYF
j_gene: TRBJ2-4; abundance: -; d_gene: TRBD2; v_gene: TRBV4-3; CDR3nt: TGCGCCAGCAGTCGAACTAGCGGGGGGGCCTTGGACATTCAGTACTTC; CDR3aa: CASSRTSGGALDIQYF
j_gene: TRBJ2-7; abundance: -; d_gene: -; v_gene: TRBV7-9; CDR3nt: TGTGCCAGCAGCCCCACGGCGGGGTCGTACGAGCAGTACTTC; CDR3aa: CASSPTAGSYEQYF
j_gene: TRBJ2-7; abundance: few; d_gene: TRBD2; v_gene: TRBV11-2; CDR3nt: TGTGCCAGCAGCTTAGATAGAGTAGCGGGGGACTTGGAGCAGTACTTC; CDR3aa: CASSLDRVAGDLEQYF
j_gene: TRBJ2-3; abundance: few; d_gene: TRBD2; v_gene: TRBV7-2; CDR3nt: TGTGCCAGCAGCGGCGGCGAGACTAGCGGGGTCGATACGCAGTATTTT; CDR3aa: CASSGGETSGVDTQYF
j_gene: TRBJ2-7; abundance: -; d_gene: -; v_gene: TRBV19; CDR3nt: TGTGCCAGTAGTATGCAAGGGGCCGACTCCTACGAGCAGTACTTC; CDR3aa: CASSMQGADSYEQYF
j_gene: TRBJ2-3; abundance: many; d_gene: TRBD2; v_gene: TRBV29-1; CDR3nt: TGCAGCGTTGATCTAGCGGGCACAGATACGCAGTATTTT; CDR3aa: CSVDLAGTDTQYF
j_gene: TRBJ2-3; abundance: -; d_gene: -; v_gene: TRBV7-2; CDR3nt: TGTGCCAGCAGCATCCGAGATACGCAGTATTTT; CDR3aa: CASSIRDTQYF
j_gene: TRBJ2-2; abundance: -; d_gene: TRBD2; v_gene: TRBV6-5; CDR3nt: TGTGCCAGCAGTGCTCCCGGGACTAGTCCCGGGGAGCTGTTTTTT; CDR3aa: CASSAPGTSPGELFF
j_gene: TRBJ2-4; abundance: few; d_gene: TRBD2; v_gene: TRBV15; CDR3nt: TGTGCCACCAGCAAGCCCTTTTCTAGCGGGGGGAAAAACATTCAGTACTTC; CDR3aa: CATSKPFSSGGKNIQYF
j_gene: TRBJ1-4; abundance: few; d_gene: TRBD1; v_gene: TRBV4-3; CDR3nt: TGCGCCAGCCGAGGGACAGGGGGCGAAAAACTGTTTTTT; CDR3aa: CASRGTGGEKLFF
j_gene: TRBJ1-5; abundance: few; d_gene: TRBD1; v_gene: TRBV6-1; CDR3nt: TGTGCCAGCAGTGGGACAGGGAAGGTGAGTCAGCCCCAGCATTTT; CDR3aa: CASSGTGKVSQPQHF
j_gene: TRBJ2-2; abundance: -; d_gene: TRBD2; v_gene: TRBV9; CDR3nt: TGTGCCAGCAGCGTAGTAGCGGGGATTACCGGGGAGCTGTTTTTT; CDR3aa: CASSVVAGITGELFF
j_gene: TRBJ1-3; abundance: few; d_gene: -; v_gene: TRBV7-2; CDR3nt: TGTGCCAGCAGCCAGCGGGTCCCCTCTGGAAACACCATATATTTT; CDR3aa: CASSQRVPSGNTIYF
j_gene: TRBJ2-7; abundance: few; d_gene: TRBD1; v_gene: TRBV10-1; CDR3nt: TGCGCCAGCAGTGAGACCTCCAGGGGGCGTGAGGGGGAGCAGTACTTC; CDR3aa: CASSETSRGREGEQYF
j_gene: TRBJ2-7; abundance: few; d_gene: -; v_gene: TRBV7-2; CDR3nt: TGTGCCAGCAGCTTTCAGAACTACGAGCAGTACTTC; CDR3aa: CASSFQNYEQYF
j_gene: TRBJ2-7; abundance: few; d_gene: -; v_gene: TRBV6-5; CDR3nt: TGTGCCAGCAGTTACGCGTCTTTTTACGAGCAGTACTTC; CDR3aa: CASSYASFYEQYF
j_gene: TRBJ2-5; abundance: many; d_gene: -; v_gene: TRBV18; CDR3nt: TGTGCCAGCTCACCGGGGCAGGGACAAGAGACCCAGTACTTC; CDR3aa: CASSPGQGQETQYF
j_gene: TRBJ1-1; abundance: few; d_gene: TRBD1; v_gene: TRBV6-1; CDR3nt: TGTGCCAGCAGTAGGGGGCTGGGAGCTTTCTTT; CDR3aa: CASSRGLGAFF
j_gene: TRBJ1-5; abundance: -; d_gene: TRBD1; v_gene: TRBV15; CDR3nt: TGTGCCACCAGCAGAGGAAGACAGGGGGACGCATCTCAGCCCCAGCATTTT; CDR3aa: CATSRGRQGDASQPQHF
j_gene: TRBJ2-7; abundance: -; d_gene: TRBD1; v_gene: TRBV11-2; CDR3nt: TGTGCCAGCAGCTTAGGGGACAGGGGGAAGTACGAGCAGTACTTC; CDR3aa: CASSLGDRGKYEQYF
j_gene: TRBJ2-7; abundance: many; d_gene: TRBD1; v_gene: TRBV11-2; CDR3nt: TGTGCCAGCAGCCCCCTAGGGACAGGGCCCTACGAGCAGTACTTC; CDR3aa: CASSPLGTGPYEQYF
j_gene: TRBJ2-3; abundance: -; d_gene: -; v_gene: TRBV5-1; CDR3nt: TGCGCCAGCAAGGACAGCGCTAGCACAGATACGCAGTATTTT; CDR3aa: CASKDSASTDTQYF
j_gene: TRBJ2-7; abundance: -; d_gene: -; v_gene: TRBV9; CDR3nt: TGTGCCAGCAGCGTAGCCACTGGCTACGAGCAGTACTTC; CDR3aa: CASSVATGYEQYF
j_gene: TRBJ2-3; abundance: -; d_gene: TRBD1; v_gene: TRBV19; CDR3nt: TGTGCCAGTAGTATATGGCAGGGGGAAGCAGATACGCAGTATTTT; CDR3aa: CASSIWQGEADTQYF
j_gene: TRBJ1-4; abundance: few; d_gene: TRBD1; v_gene: TRBV5-6; CDR3nt: TGTGCCAGCAGCCGGGACAGGAATGAAAAACTGTTTTTT; CDR3aa: CASSRDRNEKLFF
j_gene: TRBJ1-2; abundance: -; d_gene: TRBD1; v_gene: TRBV9; CDR3nt: TGTGCCAGCAGCGCCCCCGGGACAGGGATTTATGGCTACACCTTC; CDR3aa: CASSAPGTGIYGYTF
j_gene: TRBJ2-5; abundance: few; d_gene: TRBD1; v_gene: TRBV7-6; CDR3nt: TGTGCCAGCAGCCTCGACAGGGGGCAAGACTTC; CDR3aa: CASSLDRGQDF